This T cell receptor (beta chain) is drawn from a study of early T cells in non-severe SARS-CoV-2 infection. Study in general: The input, bulk RNA from unsorted whole blood, was sequenced, and chains were unpaired. Overall study findings and caveats: Database matching using VDJdb favored anti-spike CD8 responses, with private and CD4 specificities left missing.

The V segment lost 6 bases and the J segment 4 bases; nucleotides outside the gene matches: 7. CDR3 length: 15 amino acids. CDR1 and CDR2 (germline): MNHEY, SVGEGT. Unique molecular identifiers (one per individual cDNA molecule) were attached. TCRdb itself ran the 5' RACE reads through MiXCR, one entry per CDR3 protein. The repertoire holds 40,000 or so distinct CDR3 sequences, around 5.1% seen once, with more than 3.5% in the top ten. This clonotype was observed many times. As yet, its antigen is unknown. Sequencing used whole blood, obtained at baseline. This receptor was identified in an adult who was a healthcare worker with PCR-confirmed SARS-CoV-2 infection or an uninfected control (not recorded which). The chain recombines TRBV6-2 or TRBV6-3 with TRBJ2-3, with 10 bases aligning to TRBD2. The CDR3 reads CASRRLAGVADTQYF. In nucleotides, the CDR3 is TGTGCCAGCAGGAGGCTAGCGGGGGTTGCAGATACGCAGTATTTT.